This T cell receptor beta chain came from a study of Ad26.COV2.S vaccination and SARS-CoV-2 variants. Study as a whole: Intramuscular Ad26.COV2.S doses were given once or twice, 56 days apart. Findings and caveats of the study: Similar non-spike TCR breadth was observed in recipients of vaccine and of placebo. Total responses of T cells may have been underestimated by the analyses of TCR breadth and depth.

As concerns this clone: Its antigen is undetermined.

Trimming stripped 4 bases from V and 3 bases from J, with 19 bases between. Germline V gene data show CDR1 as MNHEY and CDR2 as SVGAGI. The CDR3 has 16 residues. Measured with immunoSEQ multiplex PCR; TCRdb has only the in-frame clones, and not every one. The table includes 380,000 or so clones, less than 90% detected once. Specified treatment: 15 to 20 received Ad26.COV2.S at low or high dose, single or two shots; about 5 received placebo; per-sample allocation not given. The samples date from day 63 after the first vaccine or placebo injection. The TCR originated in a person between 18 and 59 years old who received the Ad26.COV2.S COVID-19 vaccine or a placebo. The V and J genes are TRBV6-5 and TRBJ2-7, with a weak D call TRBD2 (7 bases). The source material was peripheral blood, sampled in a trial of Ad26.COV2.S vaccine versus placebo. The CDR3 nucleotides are TGTGCCAGCAGTTCAGCGGGATGGGACAAATACTACGAGCAGTACTTC. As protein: CASSSAGWDKYYEQYF.